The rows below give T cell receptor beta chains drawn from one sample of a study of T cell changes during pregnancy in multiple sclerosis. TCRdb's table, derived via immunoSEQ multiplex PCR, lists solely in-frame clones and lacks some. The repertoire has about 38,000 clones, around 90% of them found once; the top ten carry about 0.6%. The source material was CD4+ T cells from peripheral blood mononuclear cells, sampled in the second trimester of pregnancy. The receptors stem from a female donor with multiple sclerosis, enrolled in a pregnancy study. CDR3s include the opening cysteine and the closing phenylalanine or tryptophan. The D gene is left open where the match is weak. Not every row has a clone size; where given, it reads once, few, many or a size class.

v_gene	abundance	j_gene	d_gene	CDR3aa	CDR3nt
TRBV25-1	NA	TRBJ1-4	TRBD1	CASSESLGQAGKLFF	TGTGCCAGCAGTGAATCCCTCGGACAGGCTGGAAAACTGTTTTTT
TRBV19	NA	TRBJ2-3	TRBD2	CASRTSGRAGTDTQYF	TGTGCCAGTAGGACTAGCGGGAGGGCAGGCACAGATACGCAGTATTTT
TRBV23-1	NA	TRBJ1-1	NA	CASSPRWNTEAFF	TGCGCCAGCAGCCCGAGGTGGAACACTGAAGCTTTCTTT
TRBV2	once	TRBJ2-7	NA	CASTEEGYEQYF	TGTGCCAGCACCGAGGAAGGCTACGAGCAGTACTTC
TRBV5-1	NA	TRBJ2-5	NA	CASSSAPGRETQYF	TGCGCCAGCAGCTCCGCTCCAGGGCGCGAGACCCAGTACTTC
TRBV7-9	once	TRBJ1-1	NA	CASSLNAVLSTEAFF	TGTGCCAGCAGCTTAAATGCGGTATTGAGCACTGAAGCTTTCTTT
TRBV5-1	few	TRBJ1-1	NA	CASSLLANTEAFF	TGCGCCAGCAGCTTGCTGGCGAACACTGAAGCTTTCTTT
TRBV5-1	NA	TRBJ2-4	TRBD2	CASSLSGRLAGVNIQYF	TGCGCCAGCAGCTTGTCGGGACGGCTAGCGGGAGTGAACATTCAGTACTTC
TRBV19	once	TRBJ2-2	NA	CASSIGGIVGTGELFF	TGTGCCAGTAGTATAGGAGGGATAGTTGGCACCGGGGAGCTGTTTTTT
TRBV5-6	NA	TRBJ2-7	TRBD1	CASSWPGTGVYEQYF	TGTGCCAGCAGCTGGCCCGGGACAGGGGTATACGAGCAGTACTTC
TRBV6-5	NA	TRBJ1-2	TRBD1	CASSGDRGFGYTF	TGTGCCAGCAGCGGGGACAGGGGCTTTGGCTACACCTTC
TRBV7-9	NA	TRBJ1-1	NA	CASSQGRANTEAFF	TGTGCCAGCAGCCAGGGCAGGGCGAACACTGAAGCTTTCTTT
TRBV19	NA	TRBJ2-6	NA	CASSITRVSGANVLTF	TGTGCCAGTAGTATTACACGGGTCTCTGGGGCCAACGTCCTGACTTTC
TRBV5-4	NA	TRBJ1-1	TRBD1	CASSFQGARTEAFF	TGTGCCAGCAGCTTCCAGGGGGCTCGGACTGAAGCTTTCTTT
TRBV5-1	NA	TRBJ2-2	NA	CASSPDSAINTGELFF	TGCGCCAGCAGCCCCGACAGTGCCATTAACACCGGGGAGCTGTTTTTT
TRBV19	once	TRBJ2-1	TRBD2	CASSTSGRAIYNEQFF	TGTGCCAGTAGTACGAGCGGGAGGGCCATTTACAATGAGCAGTTCTTC
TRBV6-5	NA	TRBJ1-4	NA	CASKRSGIPGEKLFF	TGTGCCAGCAAAAGGTCCGGCATACCCGGGGAAAAACTGTTTTTT
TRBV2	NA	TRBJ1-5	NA	CASRRTARNQPQHF	TGTGCCAGCAGGAGGACAGCCCGCAATCAGCCCCAGCATTTT
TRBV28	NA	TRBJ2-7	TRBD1	CASSPIQGVSYEQYF	TGTGCCAGCAGCCCCATCCAGGGGGTCTCCTACGAGCAGTACTTC
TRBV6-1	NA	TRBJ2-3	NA	CASRSREVNTQYF	TGTGCCAGCAGGTCCAGGGAAGTGAATACGCAGTATTTT
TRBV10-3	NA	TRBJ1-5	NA	CAISRTGSGQPQHF	TGTGCCATCAGTCGGACGGGGTCCGGTCAGCCCCAGCATTTT
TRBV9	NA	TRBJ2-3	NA	CASSVSSQPTTDTQYF	TGTGCCAGCAGCGTTTCTAGCCAGCCTACCACAGATACGCAGTATTTT
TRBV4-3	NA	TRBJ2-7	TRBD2	CASSRDLSGRAHEQYF	TGCGCCAGCAGCCGCGACCTTAGCGGGAGAGCCCACGAGCAGTACTTC
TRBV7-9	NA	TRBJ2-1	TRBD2	CASSLVGGSAPEQFF	TGTGCCAGCAGCTTAGTGGGAGGGTCCGCCCCTGAGCAGTTCTTC
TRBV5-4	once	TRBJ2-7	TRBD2	CASSFPGGLAAEQYF	TGTGCCAGCAGCTTCCCCGGTGGACTAGCGGCCGAGCAGTACTTC
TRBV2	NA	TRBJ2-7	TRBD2	CASKRQLAGNGEQYF	TGTGCCAGCAAAAGACAACTAGCGGGAAACGGCGAGCAGTACTTC
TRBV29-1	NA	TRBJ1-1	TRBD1	CSVVRGGQGDTEAFF	TGCAGCGTTGTCCGCGGAGGACAGGGCGACACTGAAGCTTTCTTT
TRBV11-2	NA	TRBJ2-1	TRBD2	CASSLVAGLARDEQFF	TGTGCCAGCAGCTTAGTGGCGGGACTAGCGAGGGATGAGCAGTTCTTC
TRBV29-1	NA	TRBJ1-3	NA	CSVALWARNTIYF	TGCAGCGTGGCCCTTTGGGCACGAAACACCATATATTTT
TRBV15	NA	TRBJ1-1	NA	CATSRGDTGLSTEAFF	TGTGCCACCAGCAGAGGAGATACAGGGCTTAGCACTGAAGCTTTCTTT
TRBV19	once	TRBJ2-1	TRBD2	CASSVGLAGVSPYNEQFF	TGTGCCAGTAGTGTGGGACTAGCGGGAGTATCCCCCTACAATGAGCAGTTCTTC
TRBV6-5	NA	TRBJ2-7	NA	CASSYSKIRAHQYF	TGTGCCAGCAGTTACTCGAAGATCAGGGCTCACCAGTACTTC
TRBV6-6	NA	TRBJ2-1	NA	CASSLTGLNEQFF	TGTGCCAGCAGTTTGACAGGTTTAAATGAGCAGTTCTTC
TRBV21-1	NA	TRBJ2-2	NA	CASSNPGGERTGELFF	TGTGCCAGCAGCAACCCGGGAGGGGAGCGGACCGGGGAGCTGTTTTTT
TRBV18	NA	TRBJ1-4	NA	CASSPQGSNEKLFF	TGTGCCAGCTCACCTCAGGGCTCTAATGAAAAACTGTTTTTT
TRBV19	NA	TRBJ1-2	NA	CASTHGGARSSRDGYTF	TGTGCCAGTACCCATGGGGGGGCGCGCAGCTCTAGGGATGGCTACACCTTC
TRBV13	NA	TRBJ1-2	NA	CASSGGRNYGYTF	TGTGCCAGCAGTGGGGGCAGGAACTATGGCTACACCTTC